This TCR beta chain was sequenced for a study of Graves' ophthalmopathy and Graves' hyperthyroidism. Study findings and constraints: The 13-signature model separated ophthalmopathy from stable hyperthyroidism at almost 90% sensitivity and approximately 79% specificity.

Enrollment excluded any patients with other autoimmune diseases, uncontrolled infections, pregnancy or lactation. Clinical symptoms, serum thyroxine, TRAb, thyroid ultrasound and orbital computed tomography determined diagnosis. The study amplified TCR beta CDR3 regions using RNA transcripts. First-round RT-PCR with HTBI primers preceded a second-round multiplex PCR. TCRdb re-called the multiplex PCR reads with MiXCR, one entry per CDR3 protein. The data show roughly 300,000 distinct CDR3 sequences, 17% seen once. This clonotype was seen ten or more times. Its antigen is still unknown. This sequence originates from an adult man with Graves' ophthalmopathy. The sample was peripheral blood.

The CDR3, as DNA: TGTGCCAGCAGTGAGGAGGACAGCTTCTCCTACGAGCAGTACTTC. This gives the protein CASSEEDSFSYEQYF. The rearrangement links TRBV2 to TRBJ2-7; tentative D call: TRBD1 (6 bases). This CDR3 has 15 residues. The V end lost 3 bases, the J end lost 0 bases, and 12 bases lay between the germline ends. Germline loops: CDR1 SNHLY, CDR2 FYNNEI.